These 28 T cell receptor beta chains were sequenced from one sample in a study of blood T cell repertoires in COVID-19. Clones were read by immunoSEQ multiplex PCR, and TCRdb kept only the in-frame ones, dropping some. Altogether some 400,000 clones are present, approximately 90% being singletons, with the ten largest covering about 0.86%. The sample was PBMCs or T cells enriched from blood (not recorded which). These receptors were taken from a woman aged 40 to 50 who had been exposed to COVID-19.

V usage is TRBV5-4 and J usage is TRBJ1-6; 7 bases match TRBD1. This CDR3 is 15 amino acids long. V lost 4 bases and J lost 6; bases outside the gene matches: 7. Germline V gene sequence: CDR1 SGHNT, CDR2 YYREEE (reference sequence). CDR3 in DNA: TGTGCCAGCAGCCAAAAGACAGGGCCTAATTCACCCCTCCACTTT. Amino acids: CASSQKTGPNSPLHF.

The chain carries TRBV5-1 and TRBJ1-6; TRBD1 matches 8 bases. Trimming cost V 0 bases and J 10 bases; bases outside gene matches: 6. This CDR3 is 15 amino acids long. Germline CDR1 reads SGHRS; CDR2 reads YFSETQ. In DNA form, the CDR3 reads TGCGCCAGCAGCTTGGTAGGCAGGGGGCTATCACCCCTCCACTTT. It encodes CASSLVGRGLSPLHF.

The chain links TRBV5-1 to TRBJ1-2; 7 nucleotides match TRBD1. CDR1 and CDR2 from the germline V gene are SGHRS and YFSETQ. With 3 bases clipped from V and 4 bases from J, the junction kept 6 bases outside the gene matches. This CDR3 is 14 amino acids long. The CDR3: CASSSGGDSYGYTF. Written as DNA, the CDR3 is TGCGCCAGCAGCTCGGGAGGGGACAGCTATGGCTACACCTTC.

V usage is TRBV10-1 and J usage is TRBJ1-3; 7 nucleotides match TRBD1. CDR1 and CDR2 (germline): WNHNN, SYGVQD (reference sequence). The CDR3 runs to 14 residues. Unmatched junction bases numbered 3, after V lost 7 bases and J lost 0 bases. CDR3 coding DNA: TGCGCCAGCACCTGGGACAGCTCTGGAAACACCATATATTTT. It codes for CASTWDSSGNTIYF.

The CDR3 DNA reads as TGTGCCAGCAGCCAAGACCCCAGGGGCACCTACGAGCAGTACTTC. Amino acid sequence: CASSQDPRGTYEQYF. The gene calls are TRBV3-1 (or the pseudogene TRBV3-2) and TRBJ2-7; tentative D call: TRBD1 (6 bases). Trimming removed 0 bases at V and 2 bases at J, with 11 bases between. Germline values: CDR1 LGHDT, CDR2 YNNKEL (reference sequence). This CDR3 comprises 15 residues.

The chain is built from TRBV19 and TRBJ2-2; the match to TRBD1 covers 9 bases. The V and J ends lost 9 bases and 1 base, in that order; junction bases with no gene match: 3. The germline CDR1 and CDR2 sequences are LNHDA and SQIVND (reference sequence). This CDR3 region has 14 residues. CDR3 sequence reads: CASSDRGNTGELFF. CDR3 DNA sequence: TGTGCCAGCTCGGACAGGGGGAACACCGGGGAGCTGTTTTTT. The entire variable domain, with the rest obtained from reference TRBV19 and TRBJ2-2, is as follows: DGGITQSPKYLFRKEGQNVTLSCEQNLNHDAMYWYRQDPGQGLRLIYYSQIVNDFQKGDIAEGYSVSREKKESFPLTVTSAQKNPTAFYLCASSDRGNTGELFFGEGSRLTVL.

The chain recombines TRBV14 with TRBJ1-2; tentatively, D is TRBD1 (5 bases). In germline, CDR1 is SGHDN, CDR2 FVKESK. The CDR3 covers 15 residues. The germline V and J ends were trimmed by 3 bases and 4 bases, with 15 bases remaining between them. For the CDR3, the DNA is TGTGCCAGCAGCCAGCCGGGACTGCGGTCCTATGGCTACACCTTC. Protein: CASSQPGLRSYGYTF.

The chain is built from TRBV2 and TRBJ2-2, with D perhaps matching TRBD1 (5 bases). V was cut by 6 bases and J by 0 bases, with 8 bases left in between. Germline values: CDR1 SNHLY, CDR2 FYNNEI. The CDR3 extends over 14 amino acids. For the CDR3, the DNA is TGTGCCAGCAGGACAGACCCGAACACCGGGGAGCTGTTTTTT. This translates into CASRTDPNTGELFF.

A word on this clone: The sample carries other DNA sequences with the same CDR3. The chain combines TRBV7-2 with TRBJ2-7, with 7 bases identical to TRBD1. The CDR3 has 14 residues. After removal of 0 bases from V and 2 bases from J, the junction contained 1 base not matched to a gene. Germline CDR1 and CDR2: SGHTA and FQGNSA. Here the CDR3 DNA reads TGTGCCAGCAGCTTAGCGGGGACAGCCTACGAGCAGTACTTC. This codes for CASSLAGTAYEQYF.

The chain links TRBV4-2 to TRBJ2-7; 7 bases align to TRBD1. This CDR3 has 14 amino acids. V shed 4 bases, J shed 3 bases, and the junction held 6 bases outside the gene matches. CDR1 and CDR2 from the germline V gene are LGHNA and YNFKEQ. Here the CDR3 reads CASSPTGFLYEQYF. Here the CDR3 DNA reads TGTGCCAGCAGCCCGACAGGGTTCCTCTACGAGCAGTACTTC.

A few counts support this clone. The V and J genes are TRBV7-2 and TRBJ1-5; D ambiguous. The germline V gene encodes CDR1 SGHTA and CDR2 FQGNSA. The V gene lost 5 bases and the J gene lost 6 bases, with 11 bases spanning the gap. The CDR3 is 13 residues long. CDR3 coding DNA: TGTGCCAGCAGCCGAGGGCATAGTCAGCCCCAGCATTTT. It is translated as CASSRGHSQPQHF. The complete variable domain, with remaining parts taken from reference TRBV7-2 and TRBJ1-5, reads GAGVSQSPSNKVTEKGKDVELRCDPISGHTALYWYRQSLGQGLEFLIYFQGNSAPDKSGLPSDRFSAERTGGSVSTLTIQRTQQEDSAVYLCASSRGHSQPQHFGDGTRLSIL.

The chain's CDR3 is CASSVELRSTEAFF. The CDR3 region has the DNA TGTGCCAGCAGTGTTGAGTTGCGGAGCACTGAAGCTTTCTTT. This chain connects TRBV2 to TRBJ1-1; D gene unclear. V was shortened by 4 bases and J by 4 bases, with 13 bases between the two germline ends. Per the germline V gene, CDR1 is SNHLY and CDR2 is FYNNEI. The CDR3 is 14 residues long.

This clone showed up just once. The J gene is TRBJ1-4, the V gene TRBV5-1; tentatively, D is TRBD1 (5 bases). Germline CDR1 is SGHRS and CDR2 is YFSETQ. Trimming shortened V by 2 bases and J by 5 bases, and 10 bases separated the two germline ends. This CDR3 spans 14 amino acids. CDR3 loop: CASSFGGINEKLFF. CDR3 in DNA: TGCGCCAGCAGCTTCGGGGGAATAAATGAAAAACTGTTTTTT.

The rearrangement links TRBV5-1 to TRBJ2-7, with 8 nucleotides matching TRBD1. The CDR3 has 15 residues. Germline values: CDR1 SGHRS, CDR2 YFSETQ. V shed 3 bases, J shed 3 bases, and the junction held 8 bases outside the gene matches. CDR3 DNA: TGCGCCAGCAGCTCCTGGACAGGGCCCCTCTACGAGCAGTACTTC. As protein: CASSSWTGPLYEQYF.

The V and J genes are TRBV5-1 and TRBJ2-5; tentatively, D is TRBD2 (5 bases). The CDR3 consists of 15 residues. Germline CDR1 SGHRS, CDR2 YFSETQ. Trimming took 3 bases from V and 1 from J, leaving 13 bases between them. CDR3 DNA sequence: TGCGCCAGCAGCTCTGGAGGCAGCTCCCAAGAGACCCAGTACTTC. Protein sequence: CASSSGGSSQETQYF.

The J gene is TRBJ1-3, the V gene TRBV7-2; D unclear. The germline V gene encodes CDR1 SGHTA and CDR2 FQGNSA. Trimming took off 1 base at V and 4 bases at J, with 14 bases between the two ends. The CDR3 sequence is 16 residues long. CDR3 sequence: CASSLVSGQRGNTIYF. As DNA, the CDR3 is TGTGCCAGCAGCTTAGTAAGCGGGCAGAGAGGAAACACCATATATTTT.

The chain employs TRBV7-9 and TRBJ1-5, with 7 nucleotides matching TRBD1. Germline V lookup: CDR1 SEHNR, CDR2 FQNEAQ (reference sequence). V lost 4 bases to trimming and J lost 0 bases; unmatched junction nucleotides: 6. The CDR3 consists of 16 residues. CDR3 amino acids: CASSSGQPYSNQPQHF. Here the CDR3 DNA reads TGTGCCAGCAGCTCGGGACAGCCATATAGCAATCAGCCCCAGCATTTT.

This clone was seen just once. The V and J genes are TRBV27 and TRBJ1-2; 8 bases are a match to TRBD1. J gave up 4 bases and V 3 bases, and 4 bases lay outside the gene matches. This CDR3 has 14 amino acids. CDR1 MNHEY and CDR2 SMNVEV come from the germline V gene (reference sequence). CDR3 bases: TGTGCCAGCAGTTTGTACAGGGGGTCCTATGGCTACACCTTC. Its protein product is CASSLYRGSYGYTF.

This chain uses TRBV9 with TRBJ2-1, with a weak D call TRBD2 (6 bases). Trimming left V 0 bases short and J 7 bases short, with 23 bases between. The CDR3 spans 18 residues. CDR1 SGDLS and CDR2 YYNGEE come from the germline V gene. The CDR3 loop reads CASSVASVGGAVRNEQFF. DNA for the CDR3: TGTGCCAGCAGCGTAGCTTCGGTAGGAGGGGCGGTCAGGAATGAGCAGTTCTTC.

Only one count was recorded for this clone. This chain links TRBV3-1 (or the pseudogene TRBV3-2) with TRBJ2-4; 11 bases line up with TRBD1. In germline, CDR1 is LGHDT, CDR2 YNNKEL (reference sequence). The CDR3 runs to 17 residues. J lost 1 base, V lost 4 bases, and 6 bases had no gene match. The DNA for the CDR3 is TGTGCCAGCAGCCGTGCAGGACAGGGGGCGGCCAAAAACATTCAGTACTTC. Amino acid sequence: CASSRAGQGAAKNIQYF.

The V call is TRBV19, the J call TRBJ2-3, with a weak D call TRBD1 (6 bases). CDR1 is LNHDA, CDR2 SQIVND, per germline (reference sequence). This CDR3 has 14 residues. Between the trimmed V and J ends, which lost 9 bases and 3 bases, there was a span of 16 bases. CDR3 nucleotide sequence: TGTGCCAGCAGACAGCACCAGGGGACAGATACGCAGTATTTT. As protein: CASRQHQGTDTQYF.

V usage is TRBV5-1 and J usage is TRBJ1-1; D is undetermined. Trimming stripped 3 bases from V and 4 bases from J, with 16 bases between. The length of the CDR3 is 15 residues. Germline CDR1 reads SGHRS; CDR2 reads YFSETQ. For the CDR3, the DNA is TGCGCCAGCAGCTCCCCGGGAGGGAGAGTCACTGAAGCTTTCTTT. Translated, it gives CASSSPGGRVTEAFF.

The CDR3 nucleotides read TGTGCCAGCTCACCGGACACAGGGGGAGAGCAGTACTTC. Amino acids: CASSPDTGGEQYF. The V gene is TRBV18, the J gene TRBJ2-7, with 8 bases matching TRBD1. The CDR3 sequence is 13 residues long. V lost 3 bases to trimming and J lost 7 bases; unmatched junction nucleotides: 5. The germline gives CDR1 KGHSH, CDR2 LQKENI.

The rearrangement joins TRBV29-1 to TRBJ2-5; 10 bases line up with TRBD1. Per the germline V gene, CDR1 is SQVTM and CDR2 is ANQGSEA. The CDR3 sequence is 13 residues long. V lost 6 bases to trimming and J lost 5 bases; unmatched junction nucleotides: 6. The CDR3 region is CSVRGGQGETQYF. The CDR3 DNA sequence: TGCAGCGTCCGCGGGGGACAGGGGGAGACCCAGTACTTC.

V is TRBV19 and J is TRBJ1-2; perhaps TRBD1 as D (6 bases). The CDR3 has 18 amino acids. Trimming took off 6 bases at V and 0 bases at J, with 23 bases between the two ends. Germline CDR1 reads LNHDA; CDR2 reads SQIVND (reference sequence). CDR3 protein: CASRVGATTGRANYGYTF. The DNA for the CDR3 is TGTGCCAGTAGGGTGGGGGCCACTACAGGGAGAGCTAACTATGGCTACACCTTC.

The J gene is TRBJ2-3, the V gene TRBV24-1; 14 nucleotides match TRBD2. The trim removed 4 bases at V and 2 bases at J, leaving 10 bases unmatched. The CDR3 spans 19 residues. Germline CDR1 is KGHDR and CDR2 is SFDVKD. Here the CDR3 reads CATSDTRGTSGSPTDTQYF. CDR3 DNA sequence: TGTGCCACCAGTGACACCCGGGGGACTAGCGGGAGTCCCACAGATACGCAGTATTTT.

The chain links TRBV5-1 to TRBJ2-1, with 9 bases that match TRBD2. V shed 4 bases, J shed 6 bases, and the junction held 14 bases outside the gene matches. The CDR3 consists of 17 residues. CDR1 SGHRS and CDR2 YFSETQ come from the germline V gene. This CDR3 is CASSRSPGAGGANEQFF. The CDR3 bases are TGCGCCAGCAGCCGATCCCCTGGAGCGGGAGGTGCCAATGAGCAGTTCTTC.

This rearrangement joins TRBV9 to TRBJ1-2; D not certain. CDR1 and CDR2 (germline): SGDLS, YYNGEE. CDR3 size: 13 residues. Trimming removed 0 bases at V and 5 bases at J, with 8 bases between. As DNA, the CDR3 is TGTGCCAGCAGCGTAGGTCAGGAATATGGCTACACCTTC. The encoded protein is CASSVGQEYGYTF.